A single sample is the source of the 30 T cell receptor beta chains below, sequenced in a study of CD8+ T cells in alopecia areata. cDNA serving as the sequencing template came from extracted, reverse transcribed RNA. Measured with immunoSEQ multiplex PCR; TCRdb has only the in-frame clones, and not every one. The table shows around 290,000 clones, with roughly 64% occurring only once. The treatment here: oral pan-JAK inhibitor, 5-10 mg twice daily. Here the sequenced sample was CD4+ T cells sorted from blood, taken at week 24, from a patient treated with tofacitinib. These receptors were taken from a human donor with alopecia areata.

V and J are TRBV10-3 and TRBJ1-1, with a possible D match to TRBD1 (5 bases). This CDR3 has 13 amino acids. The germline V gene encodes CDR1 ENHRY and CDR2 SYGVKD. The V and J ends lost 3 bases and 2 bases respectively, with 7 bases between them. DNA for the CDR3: TGTGCCATCAGTGACAGGGAAAACACTGAAGCTTTCTTT. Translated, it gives CAISDRENTEAFF.

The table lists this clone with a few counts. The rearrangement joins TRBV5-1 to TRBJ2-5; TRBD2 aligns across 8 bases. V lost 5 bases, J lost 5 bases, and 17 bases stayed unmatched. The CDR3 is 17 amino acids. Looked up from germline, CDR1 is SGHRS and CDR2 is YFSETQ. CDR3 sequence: CASRAGGSSGGRETQYF. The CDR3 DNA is TGCGCCAGCAGGGCTGGAGGGTCCAGCGGGGGTAGGGAGACCCAGTACTTC.

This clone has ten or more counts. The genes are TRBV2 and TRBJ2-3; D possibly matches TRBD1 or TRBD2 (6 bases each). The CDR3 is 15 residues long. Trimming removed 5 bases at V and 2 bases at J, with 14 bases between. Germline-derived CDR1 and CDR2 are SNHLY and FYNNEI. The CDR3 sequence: CASSSRGANTDTQYF. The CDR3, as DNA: TGTGCCAGCAGTAGTAGGGGGGCGAACACAGATACGCAGTATTTT.

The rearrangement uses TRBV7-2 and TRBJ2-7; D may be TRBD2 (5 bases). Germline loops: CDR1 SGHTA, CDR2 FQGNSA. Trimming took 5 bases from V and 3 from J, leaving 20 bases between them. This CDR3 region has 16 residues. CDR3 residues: CASSARDSAEYYEQYF. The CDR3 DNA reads TGTGCCAGCAGCGCCCGGGATTCGGCGGAGTACTACGAGCAGTACTTC.

The CDR3 sequence: CASSHRRTYEQYF. DNA of the CDR3: TGTGCCAGCAGTCACAGAAGAACCTACGAGCAGTACTTC. The V and J genes are TRBV27 and TRBJ2-7; D gene uncertain. V was clipped by 5 bases and J by 2 bases, with 10 bases between them. The germline CDR1 and CDR2 sequences are MNHEY and SMNVEV (reference sequence). This CDR3 region has 13 residues.

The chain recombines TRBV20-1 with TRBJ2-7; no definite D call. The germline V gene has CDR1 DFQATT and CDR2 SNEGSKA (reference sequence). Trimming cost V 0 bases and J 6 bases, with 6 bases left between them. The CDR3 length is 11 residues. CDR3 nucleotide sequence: TGCAGTGCTAGAGATCGAGCCGAGCAGTACTTC. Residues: CSARDRAEQYF.

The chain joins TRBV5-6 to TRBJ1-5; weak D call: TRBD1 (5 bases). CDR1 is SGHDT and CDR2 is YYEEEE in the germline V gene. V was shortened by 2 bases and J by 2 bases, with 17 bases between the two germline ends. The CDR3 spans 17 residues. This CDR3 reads CASSFGAARPGNQPQHF. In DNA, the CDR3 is TGTGCCAGCAGCTTCGGGGCAGCCCGCCCGGGCAATCAGCCCCAGCATTTT. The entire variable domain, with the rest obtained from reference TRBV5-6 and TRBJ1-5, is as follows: DAGVTQSPTHLIKTRGQQVTLRCSPKSGHDTVSWYQQALGQGPQFIFQYYEEEERQRGNFPDRFSGHQFPNYSSELNVNALLLGDSALYLCASSFGAARPGNQPQHFGDGTRLSIL.

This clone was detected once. The CDR3 region is CGCYSPDEQFF. The CDR3 DNA reads TGTGGTTGCTATTCCCCCGATGAGCAGTTCTTC. This sequence joins TRBV28 and TRBJ2-1; unclear D gene. Germline CDR1 and CDR2: MDHEN and SYDVKM. The CDR3 covers 11 residues.

The CDR3 DNA is TGTGCCAGCAGCGGGCGACAGGGGCTGACCGGCTACACCTTC. It codes for CASSGRQGLTGYTF. The genes are TRBV5-4 and TRBJ1-2; 8 bases are a match to TRBD1. The germline CDR1 and CDR2 sequences are SGHNT and YYREEE (reference sequence). The CDR3 has 14 amino acids. With V trimmed by 4 bases and J by 8 bases, 10 bases remained unmatched.

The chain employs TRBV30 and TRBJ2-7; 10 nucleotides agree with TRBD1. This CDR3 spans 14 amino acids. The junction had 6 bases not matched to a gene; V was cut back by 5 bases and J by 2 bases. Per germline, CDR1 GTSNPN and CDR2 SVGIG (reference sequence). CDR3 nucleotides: TGTGCCTGGGCCCCGGGACAGGGGACCTACGAGCAGTACTTC. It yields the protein CAWAPGQGTYEQYF.

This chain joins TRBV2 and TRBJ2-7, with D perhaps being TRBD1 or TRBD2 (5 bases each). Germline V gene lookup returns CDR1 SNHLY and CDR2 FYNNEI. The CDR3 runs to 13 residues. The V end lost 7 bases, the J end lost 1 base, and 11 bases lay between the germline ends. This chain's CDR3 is CASIGTDSYEQYF. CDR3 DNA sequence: TGTGCCAGCATTGGGACGGATTCCTACGAGCAGTACTTC.

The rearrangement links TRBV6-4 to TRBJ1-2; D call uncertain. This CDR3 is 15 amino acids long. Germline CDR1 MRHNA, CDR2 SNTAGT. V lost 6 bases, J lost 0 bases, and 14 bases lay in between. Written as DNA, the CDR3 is TGTGCCAGCAGACGACACACCCTTCCTAACTATGGCTACACCTTC. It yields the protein CASRRHTLPNYGYTF.

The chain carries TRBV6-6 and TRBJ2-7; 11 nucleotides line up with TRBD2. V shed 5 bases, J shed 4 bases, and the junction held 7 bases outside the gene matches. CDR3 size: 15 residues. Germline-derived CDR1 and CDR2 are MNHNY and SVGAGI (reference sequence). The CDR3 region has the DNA TGTGCCAGCAGTACTGAGACTAGCGGGGTGTACGAGCAGTACTTC. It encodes CASSTETSGVYEQYF.

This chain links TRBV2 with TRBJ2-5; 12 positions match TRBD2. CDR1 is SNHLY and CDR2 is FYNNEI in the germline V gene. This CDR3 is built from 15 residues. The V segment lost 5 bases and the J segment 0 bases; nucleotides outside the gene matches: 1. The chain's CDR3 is CASSRLAGDQETQYF. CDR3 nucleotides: TGTGCCAGCAGTCGACTAGCGGGGGACCAAGAGACCCAGTACTTC.

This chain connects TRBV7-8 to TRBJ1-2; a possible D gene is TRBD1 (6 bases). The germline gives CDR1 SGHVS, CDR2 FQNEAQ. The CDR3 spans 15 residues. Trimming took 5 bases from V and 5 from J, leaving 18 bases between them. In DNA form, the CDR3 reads TGTGCCAGCAGCCCAGGCCTGGGGGCGAGATATGGCTACACCTTC. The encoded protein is CASSPGLGARYGYTF.

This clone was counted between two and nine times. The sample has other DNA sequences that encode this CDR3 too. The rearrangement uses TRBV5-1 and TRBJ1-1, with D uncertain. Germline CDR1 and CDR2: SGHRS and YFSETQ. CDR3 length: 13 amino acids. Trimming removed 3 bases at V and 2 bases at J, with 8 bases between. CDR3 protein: CASSSDGNTEAFF. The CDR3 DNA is TGCGCCAGCAGCTCAGATGGAAACACTGAAGCTTTCTTT. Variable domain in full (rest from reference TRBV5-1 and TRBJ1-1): KAGVTQTPRYLIKTRGQQVTLSCSPISGHRSVSWYQQTPGQGLQFLFEYFSETQRNKGNFPGRFSGRQFSNSRSEMNVSTLELGDSALYLCASSSDGNTEAFFGQGTRLTVV.

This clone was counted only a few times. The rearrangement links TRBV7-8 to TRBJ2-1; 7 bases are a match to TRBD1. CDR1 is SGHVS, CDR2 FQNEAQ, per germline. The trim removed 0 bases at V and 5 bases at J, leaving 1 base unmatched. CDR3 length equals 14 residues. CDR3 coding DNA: TGTGCCAGCAGCTTAGCAACAGGGGACAATGAGCAGTTCTTC. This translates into CASSLATGDNEQFF.

This CDR3 is CASSPIGTAGTEAFF. The DNA for the CDR3 is TGTGCCAGCAGCCCTATTGGAACAGCGGGCACTGAAGCTTTCTTT. The chain uses TRBV6-5 and TRBJ1-1; D call uncertain. Per germline, CDR1 MNHEY and CDR2 SVGAGI. CDR3 size: 15 residues. Trimming took 6 bases from V and 4 from J, leaving 18 bases between them.

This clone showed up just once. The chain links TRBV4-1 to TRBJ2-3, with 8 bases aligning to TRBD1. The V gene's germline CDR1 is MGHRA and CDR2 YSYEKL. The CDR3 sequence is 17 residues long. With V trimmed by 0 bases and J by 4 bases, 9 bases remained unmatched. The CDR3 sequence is CASSQEGQGRLADTQYF. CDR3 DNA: TGCGCCAGCAGCCAAGAAGGACAGGGTCGGTTAGCAGATACGCAGTATTTT.

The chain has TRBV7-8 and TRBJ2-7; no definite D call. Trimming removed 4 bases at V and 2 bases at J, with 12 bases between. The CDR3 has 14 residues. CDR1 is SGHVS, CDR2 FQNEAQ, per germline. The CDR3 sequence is CASSYGSTPYEQYF. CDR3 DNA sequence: TGTGCCAGCAGCTATGGAAGCACCCCCTACGAGCAGTACTTC.

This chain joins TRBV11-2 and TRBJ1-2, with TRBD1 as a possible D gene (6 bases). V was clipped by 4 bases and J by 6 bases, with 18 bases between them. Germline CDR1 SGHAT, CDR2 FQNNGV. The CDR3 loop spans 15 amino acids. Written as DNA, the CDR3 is TGTGCCAGCAGCTCCTATCCTAGGGGGTACGATGGCTACACCTTC. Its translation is CASSSYPRGYDGYTF.

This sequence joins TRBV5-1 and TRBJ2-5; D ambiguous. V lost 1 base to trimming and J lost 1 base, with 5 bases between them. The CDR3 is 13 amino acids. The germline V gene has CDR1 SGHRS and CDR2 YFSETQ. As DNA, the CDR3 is TGCGCCAGCAGCTTGAACTCCCAAGAGACCCAGTACTTC. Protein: CASSLNSQETQYF.

CDR3 region: CSATSGGSGTGELFF. The DNA for the CDR3 is TGCAGCGCAACTAGCGGGGGGTCCGGGACCGGGGAGCTGTTTTTT. J is TRBJ2-2 and V is TRBV29-1; 12 nucleotides align to TRBD2. The CDR3 has 15 amino acids. Per the germline V gene, CDR1 is SQVTM and CDR2 is ANQGSEA. The J segment lost 5 bases and the V segment lost 7 bases, leaving 8 bases of the junction unmatched.

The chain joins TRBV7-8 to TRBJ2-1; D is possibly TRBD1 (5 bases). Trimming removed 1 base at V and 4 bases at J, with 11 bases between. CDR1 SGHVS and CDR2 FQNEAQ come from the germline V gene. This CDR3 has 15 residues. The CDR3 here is CASSLGKGDYNEQFF. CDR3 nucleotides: TGTGCCAGCAGCTTAGGCAAAGGGGATTACAATGAGCAGTTCTTC.

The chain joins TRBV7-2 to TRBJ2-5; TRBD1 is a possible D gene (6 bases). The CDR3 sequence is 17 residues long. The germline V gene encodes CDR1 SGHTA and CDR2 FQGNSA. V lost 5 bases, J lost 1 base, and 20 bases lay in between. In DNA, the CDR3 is TGTGCCAGCAGCCCCCCGGCCCGGACAGACTTCCAAGAGACCCAGTACTTC. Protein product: CASSPPARTDFQETQYF.

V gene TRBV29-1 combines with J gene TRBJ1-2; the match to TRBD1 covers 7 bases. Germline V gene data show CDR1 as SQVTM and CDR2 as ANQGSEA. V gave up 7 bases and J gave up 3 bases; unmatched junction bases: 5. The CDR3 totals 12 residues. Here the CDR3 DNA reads TGCAGCGGCTCGGGACAGCACTATGGCTACACCTTC. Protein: CSGSGQHYGYTF.

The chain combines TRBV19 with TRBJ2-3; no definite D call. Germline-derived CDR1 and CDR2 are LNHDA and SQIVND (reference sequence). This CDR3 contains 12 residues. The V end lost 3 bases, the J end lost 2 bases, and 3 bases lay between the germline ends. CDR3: CASSISTDTQYF. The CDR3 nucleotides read TGTGCCAGTAGTATCTCCACAGATACGCAGTATTTT.

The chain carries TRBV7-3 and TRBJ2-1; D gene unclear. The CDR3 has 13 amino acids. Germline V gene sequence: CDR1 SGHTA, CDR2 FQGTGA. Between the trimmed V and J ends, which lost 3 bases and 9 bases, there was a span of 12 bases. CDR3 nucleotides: TGTGCCAGCAGCTTTCAAGCCTTTGGTGAGCAGTTCTTC. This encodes CASSFQAFGEQFF.

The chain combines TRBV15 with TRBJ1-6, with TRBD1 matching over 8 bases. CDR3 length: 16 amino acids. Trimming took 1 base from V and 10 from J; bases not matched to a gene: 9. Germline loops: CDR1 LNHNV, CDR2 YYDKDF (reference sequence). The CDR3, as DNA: TGTGCCACCAGCAGAGCCCTCGGACAGGGACAATCACCCCTCCACTTT. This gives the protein CATSRALGQGQSPLHF.

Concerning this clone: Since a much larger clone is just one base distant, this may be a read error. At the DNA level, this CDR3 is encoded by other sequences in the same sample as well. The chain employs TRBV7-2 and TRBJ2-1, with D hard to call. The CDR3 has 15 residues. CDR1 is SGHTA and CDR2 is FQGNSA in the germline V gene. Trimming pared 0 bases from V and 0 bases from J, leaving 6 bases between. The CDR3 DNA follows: TGTGCCAGCAGCTTAGCTGGTAGCTCCTACAATGAGCAGTTCTTC. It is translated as CASSLAGSSYNEQFF.